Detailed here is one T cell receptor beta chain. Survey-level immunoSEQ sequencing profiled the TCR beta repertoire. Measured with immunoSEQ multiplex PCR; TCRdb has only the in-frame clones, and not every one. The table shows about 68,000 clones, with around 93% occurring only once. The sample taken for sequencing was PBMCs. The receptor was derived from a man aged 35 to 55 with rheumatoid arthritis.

CDR3 sequence: CASRQSRAAHYGYTF. The CDR3 DNA is TGTGCCAGCAGACAATCCCGGGCGGCGCACTATGGCTACACCTTC. The rearrangement joins TRBV2 to TRBJ1-2; D ambiguous. Germline loops: CDR1 SNHLY, CDR2 FYNNEI. CDR3 length: 15 residues. V lost 6 bases, J lost 3 bases, and 17 bases lay in between.